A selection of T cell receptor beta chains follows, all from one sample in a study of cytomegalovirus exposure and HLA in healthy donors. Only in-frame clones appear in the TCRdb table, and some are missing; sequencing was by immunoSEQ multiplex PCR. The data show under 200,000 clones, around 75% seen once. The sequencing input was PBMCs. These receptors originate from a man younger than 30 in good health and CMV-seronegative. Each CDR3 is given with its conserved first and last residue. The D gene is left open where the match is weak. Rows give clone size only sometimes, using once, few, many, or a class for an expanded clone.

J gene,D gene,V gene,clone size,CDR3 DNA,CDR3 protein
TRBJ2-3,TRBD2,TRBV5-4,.,TGTGCCAGCAGCTCCTTAGCGGGAGATGCAGATACGCAGTATTTT,CASSSLAGDADTQYF
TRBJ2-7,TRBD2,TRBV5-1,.,TGCGCCAGCAGTCGTACTAGCGACCGTTGGGAGCAGTACTTC,CASSRTSDRWEQYF
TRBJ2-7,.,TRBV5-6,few,TGTGCCAGCAGCTTGCCTAGCTCCTACGAGCAGTACTTC,CASSLPSSYEQYF
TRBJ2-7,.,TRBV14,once,TGTGCCAGCAGCCAAGTCGGTTATCTGGAGCAGTACTTC,CASSQVGYLEQYF
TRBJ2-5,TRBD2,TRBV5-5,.,TGTGCCAGCAGCTTAGCGGGAGGGGGCGAGACCCAGTACTTC,CASSLAGGGETQYF
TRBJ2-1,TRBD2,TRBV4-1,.,TGCGCCAGCAGCCAACCGACTAGCGGGATTTACAATGAGCAGTTCTTC,CASSQPTSGIYNEQFF
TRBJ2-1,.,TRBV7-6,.,TGTGCCAGCAGACCCACAGGGAACGATGAGCAGTTCTTC,CASRPTGNDEQFF
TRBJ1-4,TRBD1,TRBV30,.,TGTGCCTGGAGTGTAGGCCAGGGGGGTGAAAAACTGTTTTTT,CAWSVGQGGEKLFF
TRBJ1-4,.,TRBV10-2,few,TGCGCCAGCAGTGACACGGGTGGGACTACAATTTTT,CASSDTGGTTIF
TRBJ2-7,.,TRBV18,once,TGTGCCAGCTCATACCAGGGGCGCGAGCAGTACTTC,CASSYQGREQYF
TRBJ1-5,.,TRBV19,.,TGTGCCAGTAGTATAGGGGTTCTTGGAGATCAGCCCCAGCATTTT,CASSIGVLGDQPQHF
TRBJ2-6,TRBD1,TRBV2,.,TGTGCCAGCAGGCGAGGACAGGGGGCGGCTGGGGCCAACGTCCTGACTTTC,CASRRGQGAAGANVLTF
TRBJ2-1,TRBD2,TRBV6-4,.,TGTGCCAGCAGTGACGGACTAGCGGGAGGTCACAATGAGCAGTTCTTC,CASSDGLAGGHNEQFF
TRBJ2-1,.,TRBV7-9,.,TGTGCCAGCAGCTCCCAGGATGGGTCCTACAATGAGCAGTTCTTC,CASSSQDGSYNEQFF
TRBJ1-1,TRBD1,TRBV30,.,TGTGCCTGGAGTGGAACAGGGGGCAGGGCTGAAGCTTTCTTT,CAWSGTGGRAEAFF
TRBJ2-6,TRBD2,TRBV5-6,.,TGTGCCAGCAGCTTGTGGGGCGGGAGGACTGGGGCCAACGTCCTGACTTTC,CASSLWGGRTGANVLTF
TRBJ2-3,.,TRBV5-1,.,TGCGCCAGCAGCCCGAGTGGCACAGATACGCAGTATTTT,CASSPSGTDTQYF
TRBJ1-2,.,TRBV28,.,TGTGCCAGCAACCTACCCGACGTCCCGGGTGGCTACACCTTC,CASNLPDVPGGYTF
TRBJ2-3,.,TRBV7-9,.,TGTGCCAGCAGCTTAGTGGCGGGACTTCACAGAGATACGCAGTATTTT,CASSLVAGLHRDTQYF
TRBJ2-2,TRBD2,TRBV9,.,TGTGCCAGCACCCCGGGGGGGGGCGACACCGGGGAGCTGTTTTTT,CASTPGGGDTGELFF